The present entry profiles one TCR beta chain with its context. Its antigen is unknown. This table comes from immunoSEQ multiplex PCR, and its TCRdb copy is limited to in-frame clones, with some not included. The repertoire consists of about 200,000 clones, with roughly 92% occurring once and the leading ten covering roughly 1%. This entry comes from a study of T cell responses to AZD1222 COVID-19 vaccine. Germline V gene data show CDR1 as LGHDT and CDR2 as YNNKEL (reference sequence). This CDR3 region has 16 residues. The V and J ends lost 2 bases and 1 base respectively, with 14 bases between them. Study-level findings and limits: There were vaccine-associated CD4 TCRs across spike, dominant at 160-218 and 743-854. Baseline testing showed seropositivity in only 5 or 6 AZD1222 recipients. The breadth and depth of Spike-specific TCRs increased once two AZD1222 doses had been given. Most donors were white British, females outnumbered males, and clonal diversity was possibly underestimated.

This TCR was recovered from an adult who received the AZD1222 COVID-19 vaccine. The sequencing used peripheral blood, collected 28 days after the second AZD1222 dose. The chain has TRBV3-1 (or the pseudogene TRBV3-2) and TRBJ1-1; D perhaps matches TRBD1 (5 bases). In DNA, the CDR3 is TGTGCCAGCAGCCAATCGGGGGACCGCAGGAACACTGAAGCTTTCTTT. Its protein is CASSQSGDRRNTEAFF.